Below, one T cell receptor (beta chain) is given with its context. Its antigen target is currently unknown. No quality values exist for individual bases; no much larger clone is one base distant. These data originate in a study of radiotherapy plus CTLA-4 blockade in lung cancer (dated by TCRdb to the late 2010s). Regarding the study in general: Among the enrolled patients, 18% had an objective response, and less than 40% reached disease control. Broad study findings and their caveats: After treatment with radiotherapy and ipilimumab, TCR clones that originated in tumors expanded in peripheral blood. Early dynamic changes in blood T cell clones, together with increased serum interferon-beta after radiation, were reported as the strongest predictors of response.

Focal radiation therapy combined with CTLA-4 blockade (ipilimumab) was tested in patients with chemo-refractory metastatic non-small-cell lung cancer. Library preparation employed the immunoSEQ multiplex PCR assay. TCRdb limited this immuneACCESS table to in-frame rearrangements with V and J called. A share of clones is missing; checked studies link under half to unresolved V genes, and the rest is unexplained. The sample records about 100,000 clones, 83% of which are singletons. Together, the top ten hold around 0.78% of the sample. This receptor was identified in a human donor with non-small cell lung cancer who had stable disease on radiotherapy plus ipilimumab. This material consisted of peripheral blood, taken from a patient treated with radiotherapy plus ipilimumab.

The sequence in DNA is TGTGCCAGCAGTGAACGGGGCGCAGGAAGGAACACTGAAGCTTTCTTT. Its translation is CASSERGAGRNTEAFF. The rearranged chain carries TRBV2 and TRBJ1-1; tentative D gene TRBD1, with 5 bases matching. V is cut by 2 bases and J by 1 base, and the space between the germline ends is 14 bases. The CDR3 measures 16 amino acids from cysteine to phenylalanine. Just CDR3 DNA is preserved here, 48 bases in frame from base 1. The CDR1 and CDR2 encoded by the germline V gene are SNHLY and FYNNEI.